This is a list of T cell receptor beta chains from one sample in a study of CD8 T cells in ankylosing spondylitis. TCRdb independently ran MiXCR on the 5' RACE reads; one entry per CDR3 protein. The table has about 160,000 distinct CDR3 sequences, around 16% seen once. The sample consisted of blood, either unsorted or a sorted T cell fraction (not recorded which). The receptor set was obtained from a male donor with ankylosing spondylitis or in good health (not recorded which). The CDR3 runs from the conserved cysteine through the conserved F or W. The order of the fields is J gene, D gene, clone size, V gene, CDR3 protein, CDR3 DNA. A D gene is named only where the DNA matches it firmly. A row's size may be missing; if present it is once, few, many or a size class.

>TRBJ1-5|-|-|TRBV28
CASYRGTSQKPQHF
TGTGCCAGCTACCGAGGGACGTCCCAAAAGCCCCAGCATTTT
>TRBJ2-7|-|-|TRBV29-1
CSVEDPEAATYEQYF
TGCAGCGTTGAAGATCCCGAAGCGGCCACCTACGAGCAGTACTTC
>TRBJ2-3|TRBD1|-|TRBV7-9
CASSQRQGASTDTQYF
TGTGCCAGCAGCCAACGACAGGGCGCTAGCACAGATACGCAGTATTTT
>TRBJ1-5|-|-|TRBV27
CASSLVVSPYQPQHF
TGTGCCAGCAGTTTGGTGGTCTCCCCCTATCAGCCCCAGCATTTT
>TRBJ2-1|-|-|TRBV5-1
CASSLRQENEQFF
TGCGCCAGCAGCCTAAGACAGGAAAATGAGCAGTTCTTC
>TRBJ2-2|-|-|TRBV20-1
CSPARELNTGELFF
TGCTCCCCTGCCCGAGAGCTGAACACCGGGGAGCTGTTTTTT
>TRBJ1-2|TRBD1|many|TRBV12-3/TRBV12-4
CASVPTGRDYGYTF
TGTGCCAGCGTCCCGACAGGGAGGGACTATGGCTACACCTTC
>TRBJ2-5|-|many|TRBV5-1
CASSSGISHETQYF
TGCGCCAGCAGCTCGGGAATCTCGCACGAGACCCAGTACTTC
>TRBJ1-2|-|-|TRBV10-3
CAISTGRYGYTF
TGTGCCATCAGCACGGGCCGCTATGGCTACACCTTC
>TRBJ2-7|TRBD2|many|TRBV20-1
CSARNPGGPGYEQYF
TGCAGTGCTAGAAACCCGGGAGGCCCGGGGTACGAGCAGTACTTC
>TRBJ2-2|TRBD2|few|TRBV5-1
CASSLLPTSGTSGELFF
TGCGCCAGCAGCCTCCTACCGACTAGCGGGACTTCCGGGGAGCTGTTTTTT
>TRBJ2-1|-|-|TRBV14
CASSQKRADRYNEQFF
TGTGCCAGCAGCCAAAAGAGAGCGGATCGTTACAATGAGCAGTTCTTC
>TRBJ2-7|TRBD1|-|TRBV6-1
CASRKTGCNEQYF
TGTGCCAGCAGGAAGACAGGGTGCAACGAGCAGTACTTC
>TRBJ1-1|TRBD1|-|TRBV10-3
CAISDGQGNTEAFF
TGTGCCATCAGTGATGGACAGGGGAACACTGAAGCTTTCTTT
>TRBJ2-1|-|many|TRBV12-3/TRBV12-4
CASSLWARPNEQFF
TGTGCCAGCAGTTTGTGGGCTAGGCCCAATGAGCAGTTCTTC
>TRBJ1-1|-|many|TRBV5-1
CASRQSNTEAFF
TGCGCCAGCAGGCAGTCGAACACTGAAGCTTTCTTT
>TRBJ2-7|-|many|TRBV28
CASSPRGGSPYEQYF
TGTGCCAGCAGTCCCAGGGGGGGTTCCCCCTACGAGCAGTACTTC
>TRBJ1-5|-|few|TRBV7-9
CASSLSESNQPQHF
TGTGCCAGCAGCTTAAGTGAAAGCAATCAGCCCCAGCATTTT
>TRBJ2-7|TRBD2|many|TRBV20-1
CSARSLGLVTYEQYF
TGCAGTGCTAGAAGTCTGGGACTAGTGACCTACGAGCAGTACTTC
>TRBJ1-3|-|many|TRBV11-2
CASSFTNTIYF
TGTGCCAGCAGCTTCACAAACACCATATATTTT
>TRBJ2-3|-|few|TRBV3-1
CASSPVRYTDTQYF
TGTGCCAGCAGCCCCGTGAGATACACAGATACGCAGTATTTT
>TRBJ2-1|-|few|TRBV29-1
CSVEDQWNEQFF
TGCAGCGTTGAAGATCAGTGGAATGAGCAGTTCTTC
>TRBJ1-5|-|-|TRBV28
CASSARPNQPQHF
TGTGCCAGCAGTGCCAGACCTAATCAGCCCCAGCATTTT
>TRBJ2-1|TRBD2|many|TRBV7-7
CAVSRAGGNNEQFF
TGTGCCGTAAGTCGAGCGGGAGGGAACAATGAGCAGTTCTTC
>TRBJ1-5|-|many|TRBV5-4
CASTLGTAHDPQHF
TGTGCCAGCACACTCGGGACGGCGCATGATCCCCAGCATTTT
>TRBJ2-3|-|many|TRBV6-5
CASSHTLRNSTDTQYF
TGTGCCAGCAGTCACACCCTTAGAAATAGCACAGATACGCAGTATTTT
>TRBJ2-2|-|many|TRBV20-1
CSATQGSGELFF
TGCAGTGCTACCCAGGGTTCCGGGGAGCTGTTTTTT
>TRBJ1-1|-|many|TRBV20-1
CSAGRGAPKAFF
TGCAGTGCTGGGCGGGGGGCACCGAAGGCTTTCTTT
>TRBJ2-5|TRBD2|-|TRBV18
CASSRGLAEQETQYF
TGTGCCAGCTCACGGGGACTAGCGGAACAAGAGACCCAGTACTTC
>TRBJ2-3|TRBD2|few|TRBV6-4
CASSGGLATFCTQYF
TGTGCCAGCAGTGGGGGACTAGCTACTTTCTGTACGCAGTATTTT
>TRBJ1-4|TRBD1|many|TRBV2
CASSPGGSEKLFF
TGTGCCAGCAGCCCAGGGGGCAGTGAAAAACTGTTTTTT
>TRBJ2-7|-|-|TRBV28
CASSPADVYEQYF
TGTGCCAGCAGCCCAGCGGACGTCTACGAGCAGTACTTC
>TRBJ2-1|-|few|TRBV7-9
CASSLSSEQFF
TGTGCCAGCAGCTTATCGAGCGAGCAGTTCTTC
>TRBJ2-3|-|-|TRBV11-2
CASSFDIRRGTHADTQYF
TGTGCCAGCAGCTTCGATATTCGTAGGGGGACCCATGCAGATACGCAGTATTTT
>TRBJ2-2|-|-|TRBV20-1
CSARDQGNTGELFF
TGCAGTGCTAGAGATCAGGGAAACACCGGGGAGCTGTTTTTT
>TRBJ2-7|TRBD1|many|TRBV20-1
CSAQTGQGALALYEQYF
TGCAGTGCTCAAACGGGACAGGGGGCCTTAGCCCTCTACGAGCAGTACTTC
>TRBJ2-3|-|many|TRBV12-3/TRBV12-4
CATGISPITDTQYF
TGTGCCACTGGGATCTCCCCTATCACAGATACGCAGTATTTT
>TRBJ2-1|-|many|TRBV2
CASSEGYRGFYEQFF
TGTGCCAGCAGTGAGGGCTATAGAGGTTTCTATGAGCAGTTCTTC
>TRBJ2-1|TRBD2|few|TRBV30
CAWSVGLAGFNEQFF
TGTGCCTGGAGTGTAGGGCTAGCGGGATTCAATGAGCAGTTCTTC
>TRBJ2-5|TRBD2|-|TRBV12-3/TRBV12-4
CASSSRGRGETQYF
TGTGCCAGCAGTTCCCGGGGGAGGGGAGAGACCCAGTACTTC
>TRBJ1-5|-|many|TRBV20-1
CSAREKTGYSNQPQHF
TGCAGTGCTAGAGAGAAGACAGGCTATAGCAATCAGCCCCAGCATTTT